The clone carrying this T cell receptor (beta chain) was recorded many times. The TCR library protocol attached unique molecular identifiers to the individual cDNA molecules. Each CDR3 protein is one row after TCRdb ran MiXCR on the 5' RACE reads. The sample carries around 75,000 distinct CDR3 sequences, 9.5% recorded once. These data are taken from a study of early T cells in non-severe SARS-CoV-2 infection. This CDR3 is 12 amino acids long. Germline-derived CDR1 and CDR2 are DFQATT and SNEGSKA (reference sequence). The ends lost 7 bases at V and 6 bases at J; junction bases unmatched: 6. This receptor was taken from an adult who was a healthcare worker with PCR-confirmed SARS-CoV-2 infection or an uninfected control (not recorded which). Sample: whole blood. This chain uses TRBV20-1 with TRBJ2-1; 7 nucleotides match TRBD1. The CDR3, as DNA: TGCAGTGGGGAAACAGGGGTCAATGAGCAGTTCTTC. Translation gives CSGETGVNEQFF.